This paragraph covers one T cell receptor (beta chain) sequence. What it binds is unknown. Using immunoSEQ multiplex PCR, the repertoire was profiled, and TCRdb retains in-frame clones only, with some absent. This table has 65,000 to 80,000 clones, 94% appearing once. The sample originates from a study of cytomegalovirus exposure and HLA in healthy donors. The overall study: Later analysis reported that the approximately 110 validation repertoires shared the platform of the 650 to 700 first-cohort repertoires.

Whole-study results and caveats: Clusters of TCRs from the first cohort tended to co-occur in the 95 to 150 validation repertoires (as a later analysis found).

Per the germline V gene, CDR1 is LNHNV and CDR2 is YYDKDF (reference sequence). The CDR3 contains 16 residues. Trimming stripped 1 base from V and 5 bases from J, with 14 bases between. The V and J genes are TRBV15 and TRBJ1-4; maybe TRBD1 (5 bases). The sample consisted of PBMCs. The TCR was taken from a woman aged 18-29 years in good health and CMV-seronegative. CDR3 protein: CATSRASGQGNEKLFF. The CDR3 bases are TGTGCCACCAGCAGAGCGTCTGGGCAGGGAAATGAAAAACTGTTTTTT.